The following is a T cell receptor (beta chain) sequence with its context. These data are taken from a study of cytomegalovirus exposure and HLA in healthy donors. V lost 5 bases to trimming and J lost 2 bases, with 9 bases between them. The CDR3 length is 13 residues. Germline-derived CDR1 and CDR2 are SGHTA and FQGNSA. It was healthy bone marrow donors who served as donors. Primers for the PCR totalled 60 Vbeta and 13 Jbeta. Sequencing was performed with immunoSEQ multiplex PCR; in TCRdb, only in-frame clones are kept and a portion is missing. The table records more than 90,000 clones, around 76% of them present only once.

The TCR was taken from a human donor in good health. The chain recombines TRBV7-2 with TRBJ1-1; perhaps TRBD1 as D (5 bases). Material: PBMCs. CDR3 in amino acids: CASSPGGNTEAFF. CDR3 sequence (DNA): TGTGCCAGCAGCCCGGGGGGAAACACTGAAGCTTTCTTT.